These 24 T cell receptor beta chains originate from one sample sequenced in a study of cytomegalovirus exposure and HLA in healthy donors. It was with 60 Vbeta and 13 Jbeta primers that the PCR ran. Sequencing was performed with immunoSEQ multiplex PCR; in TCRdb, only in-frame clones are kept and a portion is missing. The profile covers 180,000 or so clones, with around 80% appearing a single time and under 2% taken by the ten largest. Source material: PBMCs. The receptors here all came from a woman in her thirties in good health and CMV-seronegative.

CDR3 nucleotide sequence: TGCGCCAGCAGTGAGACTTATAATTCACCCCTCCACTTT. Translated: CASSETYNSPLHF. This sequence joins TRBV10-1 and TRBJ1-6; D gene unclear. V was shortened by 2 bases and J by 4 bases, with 3 bases between the two germline ends. Germline V gene lookup returns CDR1 WNHNN and CDR2 SYGVQD (reference sequence). This CDR3 has 13 amino acids.

V usage is TRBV4-3 and J usage is TRBJ2-7; D not certain. Trimming shortened V by 0 bases and J by 3 bases, and 15 bases separated the two germline ends. This CDR3 has 16 amino acids. Germline CDR1 LGHNA, CDR2 YSLEER. CDR3 region: CASSQDFAYSLYEQYF. The DNA of the CDR3 is TGCGCCAGCAGCCAAGATTTTGCGTACTCCCTCTACGAGCAGTACTTC.

The V call is TRBV19, the J call TRBJ1-1; 10 bases line up with TRBD1. The CDR3 spans 18 residues. Unmatched junction bases numbered 13, after V lost 4 bases and J lost 2 bases. The germline CDR1 and CDR2 sequences are LNHDA and SQIVND (reference sequence). In nucleotides, the CDR3 is TGTGCCAGTAGTACCTTTGACAGGGGGCACGGCCGAAACACTGAAGCTTTCTTT. As protein: CASSTFDRGHGRNTEAFF.

Written as DNA, the CDR3 is TGCGCCAGCAGTGAGGGGGGGGCAAAAGATACGCAGTATTTT. It is translated as CASSEGGAKDTQYF. This chain connects TRBV10-1 to TRBJ2-3; D may be TRBD2 (7 bases). The CDR3 sequence is 14 residues long. Per germline, CDR1 WNHNN and CDR2 SYGVQD (reference sequence). The V end was cut by 2 bases, the J end by 5 bases, with 11 bases between.

The chain couples TRBV19 to TRBJ1-2, with D unresolved. CDR1 and CDR2 (germline): LNHDA, SQIVND (reference sequence). The CDR3 covers 13 residues. V was shortened by 4 bases and J by 7 bases, with 13 bases between the two germline ends. CDR3 sequence reads: CASSRDIAGGYTF. CDR3 DNA: TGTGCCAGTAGTAGAGACATCGCGGGTGGCTACACCTTC. Using reference TRBV19 and TRBJ1-2 for the parts outside the CDR3, the full variable domain is DGGITQSPKYLFRKEGQNVTLSCEQNLNHDAMYWYRQDPGQGLRLIYYSQIVNDFQKGDIAEGYSVSREKKESFPLTVTSAQKNPTAFYLCASSRDIAGGYTFGSGTRLTVV.

This clone showed up just once. The V gene is TRBV6-1, the J gene TRBJ2-7, with a possible D match to TRBD1 (5 bases). CDR1 is MNHNS and CDR2 is SASEGT in the germline V gene. The V and J ends lost 3 bases and 6 bases respectively, with 12 bases between them. CDR3 length: 13 residues. CDR3 nucleotides: TGTGCCAGCAGTGAGCAGGGTACGGTCGAGCAGTACTTC. Translating it yields CASSEQGTVEQYF.

The chain combines TRBV9 with TRBJ2-2, with TRBD2 matching over 15 bases. This CDR3 region has 18 residues. The V gene end was trimmed by 4 bases and the J gene end by 4 bases; junction bases not matched to a gene: 8. Looked up from germline, CDR1 is SGDLS and CDR2 is YYNGEE. DNA for the CDR3: TGTGCCAGCAGCCTCAGCCCGGGACTAGCGGGGGGCACCGGGGAGCTGTTTTTT. Translating gives CASSLSPGLAGGTGELFF.

This rearrangement joins TRBV2 to TRBJ2-7, with D hard to call. This CDR3 spans 14 amino acids. Trimming took off 6 bases at V and 2 bases at J, with 14 bases between the two ends. The germline V gene has CDR1 SNHLY and CDR2 FYNNEI. CDR3 in DNA: TGTGCCAGCAGGATTGAGACGGGTACCTACGAGCAGTACTTC. It specifies CASRIETGTYEQYF.

This clone was observed once. The chain couples TRBV18 to TRBJ1-1; possibly TRBD1 for D (5 bases). The length of the CDR3 is 15 residues. Germline V gene data show CDR1 as KGHSH and CDR2 as LQKENI. V was trimmed by 2 bases and J by 2 bases, leaving 12 bases between them. The CDR3 spells CASSPLAGSNTEAFF. Here the CDR3 DNA reads TGTGCCAGCTCACCATTGGCAGGGTCAAACACTGAAGCTTTCTTT.

V usage is TRBV5-1 and J usage is TRBJ1-2; D gene ambiguous. CDR3 length equals 15 residues. V dropped 0 bases and J dropped 0 bases, with 9 bases sitting between them. CDR1 SGHRS and CDR2 YFSETQ come from the germline V gene. The CDR3 protein is CASSLAGSSNYGYTF. As DNA, the CDR3 is TGCGCCAGCAGCTTGGCCGGGAGTTCTAACTATGGCTACACCTTC.

This clone appeared once. This chain uses TRBV7-2 with TRBJ1-3; 9 positions match TRBD1. This CDR3 contains 17 residues. Germline CDR1 SGHTA, CDR2 FQGNSA. Trimming removed 8 bases from V and 2 bases from J; junction bases left unmatched: 13. CDR3 bases: TGTGCCAGCGGAGCCGGGACAGGGTTGCGTACTGGAAACACCATATATTTT. It codes for CASGAGTGLRTGNTIYF.

This sequence joins TRBV11-3 and TRBJ1-5, with D perhaps TRBD1 (6 bases). Germline V gene data show CDR1 as SGHNT and CDR2 as YENEEA. The CDR3 covers 18 residues. The V end was cut by 3 bases, the J end by 3 bases, with 21 bases between. CDR3 DNA: TGTGCCAGCAGCTTCGATGGGGGCGAAAGGCGACCCAATCAGCCCCAGCATTTT. Protein sequence: CASSFDGGERRPNQPQHF.

The chain is built from TRBV2 and TRBJ1-6, with 8 bases lining up with TRBD1. J was trimmed by 5 bases and V by 3 bases; bases with no gene match: 3. This CDR3 is built from 15 residues. From germline, CDR1 is SNHLY and CDR2 FYNNEI. The CDR3 here is CASSDRGLDNSPLHF. In DNA form, the CDR3 reads TGTGCCAGCAGTGACAGGGGGCTGGATAATTCACCCCTCCACTTT.

This clone was counted once. The chain employs TRBV28 and TRBJ2-2; TRBD1 matches 8 bases. Germline CDR1 MDHEN, CDR2 SYDVKM. V gave up 8 bases and J gave up 7 bases; unmatched junction bases: 15. The CDR3 runs 16 residues. CDR3 DNA sequence: TGTGCCAGCGGACTTAGTGGACAGGGACGGAGCGGGGAGCTGTTTTTT. Protein sequence: CASGLSGQGRSGELFF.

V gene TRBV4-1 combines with J gene TRBJ2-1; D may be TRBD1 (6 bases). This CDR3 has 15 amino acids. Germline CDR1 is MGHRA and CDR2 is YSYEKL. The V and J ends lost 1 base and 8 bases respectively, with 15 bases between them. CDR3: CASSQVLTGSHEQFF. The CDR3, as DNA: TGCGCCAGCAGCCAAGTTCTAACAGGGTCACATGAGCAGTTCTTC.

This clone has a single count. The V gene is TRBV7-9, the J gene TRBJ2-7; 8 nucleotides agree with TRBD1. The CDR3 runs 16 residues. Germline V gene sequence: CDR1 SEHNR, CDR2 FQNEAQ (reference sequence). Losses at the gene ends were 2 bases for V and 6 bases for J; bases not matched to a gene: 12. The CDR3 nucleotides are TGTGCCAGCAGCTTACGGTTGGACAGGACAGGGAGCGAGCAGTACTTC. Translating it yields CASSLRLDRTGSEQYF. The whole variable domain, filled in from reference TRBV7-9 and TRBJ2-7, reads DTGVSQNPRHKITKRGQNVTFRCDPISEHNRLYWYRQTLGQGPEFLTYFQNEAQLEKSRLLSDRFSAERPKGSFSTLEIQRTEQGDSAMYLCASSLRLDRTGSEQYFGPGTRLTVT.

The chain carries TRBV7-8 and TRBJ2-5; D perhaps matches TRBD2 (7 bases). This CDR3 has 17 residues. Trimming left V 4 bases short and J 3 bases short, with 21 bases between. Germline lookup yields CDR1 SGHVS and CDR2 FQNEAQ. The CDR3 nucleotides are TGTGCCAGCAGCTCTATGGGGGGGTGGGGGCGGAAAGAGACCCAGTACTTC. It codes for CASSSMGGWGRKETQYF.

The sample holds a few counts of this clone. The genes are TRBV7-2 and TRBJ1-4; D ambiguous. Germline CDR1 reads SGHTA; CDR2 reads FQGNSA. V lost 5 bases to trimming and J lost 5 bases, with 9 bases between them. The CDR3 spans 13 residues. The CDR3 spells CASSPRLNEKLFF. As DNA, the CDR3 is TGTGCCAGCAGCCCTCGCCTAAATGAAAAACTGTTTTTT.

CDR3 protein: CASSESSTGLAGRDEQYF. The CDR3 region has the DNA TGCGCCAGCAGTGAGTCGAGTACGGGACTAGCGGGGCGGGACGAGCAGTACTTC. The chain carries TRBV10-2 and TRBJ2-7; TRBD2 matches at 13 bases. V lost 0 bases to trimming and J lost 5 bases; unmatched junction nucleotides: 10. The germline V gene has CDR1 WSHSY and CDR2 SAAADI. The CDR3 runs 18 residues.

The rearrangement uses TRBV13 and TRBJ2-7; 11 bases align to TRBD2. Germline CDR1 reads PRHDT; CDR2 reads FYEKMQ (reference sequence). The CDR3 runs 18 residues. Germline trimming cut 5 bases from V and 0 bases from J; bases unmatched to any gene: 12. The CDR3 coding sequence is TGTGCCAGCAGCCCGCGAGGGTCTAGCGGGGGGCCCTCCTACGAGCAGTACTTC. Translating gives CASSPRGSSGGPSYEQYF.

The chain is built from TRBV18 and TRBJ1-1; possible D gene TRBD1, 6 bases. Per germline, CDR1 KGHSH and CDR2 LQKENI. The CDR3 consists of 14 residues. With 4 bases removed from V and 3 bases from J, the gap between germline ends came to 12 bases. CDR3 sequence reads: CASSLKGGDTEAFF. The CDR3 nucleotides are TGTGCCAGCTCACTCAAAGGGGGTGACACTGAAGCTTTCTTT.

The chain combines TRBV9 with TRBJ2-3; TRBD1 is a possible D gene (6 bases). V lost 3 bases, J lost 1 base, and 18 bases lay in between. The germline V gene has CDR1 SGDLS and CDR2 YYNGEE. The CDR3 length is 17 residues. The CDR3 here is CASSGNRAPSGTDTQYF. In DNA, the CDR3 is TGTGCCAGCAGCGGAAACAGGGCGCCGAGCGGCACAGATACGCAGTATTTT.

The chain joins TRBV7-2 to TRBJ1-2; 10 bases line up with TRBD1. CDR3 length: 14 residues. CDR1 and CDR2 (germline): SGHTA, FQGNSA. Germline trimming cut 1 base from V and 8 bases from J; bases unmatched to any gene: 4. The CDR3 spells CASSLGQGARGYTF. CDR3 DNA: TGTGCCAGCAGCTTAGGACAGGGGGCGCGAGGCTACACCTTC.

This rearrangement joins TRBV30 to TRBJ1-2; 10 nucleotides align to TRBD1. The germline gives CDR1 GTSNPN, CDR2 SVGIG (reference sequence). Losses at the gene ends were 2 bases for V and 4 bases for J; bases not matched to a gene: 7. The CDR3 sequence is 15 residues long. CDR3 amino acids: CAWSPADRGFYGYTF. The DNA for the CDR3 is TGTGCCTGGAGTCCCGCGGACAGGGGGTTCTATGGCTACACCTTC.